These 13 T cell receptor beta chains came from one sample sequenced in a study of blood T cell repertoires in COVID-19 (dated by TCRdb to 2018 to 2021). The method was the immunoSEQ multiplex PCR assay. Here the immuneACCESS table is served through TCRdb, limited to in-frame sequences with V and J called. Missing clones are a known gap in these copies; in checked studies unresolved V genes cover under half, and the rest lacks a known reason. This sample holds under 200,000 clones; 87% were observed only once. The leading ten clones occupy about 22% of the sample. Sequences were obtained from peripheral blood. These receptors originate from a man aged 55 to 69 with active or convalescent COVID-19.

The chain couples TRBV6-6 to TRBJ2-4; D gene ambiguous. Germline V CDR1 and CDR2: MNHNY, SVGAGI (reference sequence). CDR3 length: 16 amino acids. V gave up 2 bases and J gave up 2 bases, with 13 bases separating them. The CDR3 DNA reads as TGTGCCAGCAGTTACAGCCCCGAGGCGTCCAAAAACATTCAGTACTTC. Translation: CASSYSPEASKNIQYF.

CDR3 in DNA: TGTGCCAGCAGCAACGACAGGGGCAGAGGCTACACCTTC. As protein: CASSNDRGRGYTF. This chain uses TRBV7-2 with TRBJ1-2; 8 nucleotides line up with TRBD1. V lost 5 bases to trimming and J lost 8 bases; unmatched junction nucleotides: 7. Germline lookup yields CDR1 SGHTA and CDR2 FQGNSA. The CDR3 consists of 13 residues. Full variable domain (missing parts from reference TRBV7-2 and TRBJ1-2): GAGVSQSPSNKVTEKGKDVELRCDPISGHTALYWYRQSLGQGLEFLIYFQGNSAPDKSGLPSDRFSAERTGGSVSTLTIQRTQQEDSAVYLCASSNDRGRGYTFGSGTRLTVV.

The chain has TRBV19 and TRBJ1-2; the D is unclear. The V and J ends lost 3 bases and 4 bases respectively, with 9 bases between them. The CDR3 extends over 13 amino acids. CDR1 and CDR2 from the germline V gene are LNHDA and SQIVND (reference sequence). The CDR3 sequence is CASSIREGYGYTF. CDR3 nucleotide sequence: TGTGCCAGTAGTATCCGGGAAGGCTATGGCTACACCTTC.

Worth noting for this clone: Other DNA variants within this sample encode the same CDR3. The rearrangement joins TRBV7-9 to TRBJ1-1; TRBD1 agrees at 8 bases. V was clipped by 5 bases and J by 4 bases; unmatched bases: 3. This CDR3 spans 13 amino acids. Germline assignment: CDR1 SEHNR and CDR2 FQNEAQ (reference sequence). Here the CDR3 reads CASSLQGGTEAFF. CDR3 DNA: TGTGCCAGCAGCCTACAGGGGGGCACTGAAGCTTTCTTT.

This chain uses TRBV30 with TRBJ2-5; D remains ambiguous. Germline CDR1 reads GTSNPN; CDR2 reads SVGIG (reference sequence). Trimming stripped 2 bases from V and 5 bases from J, with 15 bases between. This CDR3 comprises 14 residues. CDR3 nucleotide sequence: TGTGCCTGGAGTTATGGGCCATCTGAGGAGACCCAGTACTTC. Encoded protein: CAWSYGPSEETQYF. The full variable domain, in which reference TRBV30 and TRBJ2-5 provide the parts outside the CDR3, is SQTIHQWPATLVQPVGSPLSLECTVEGTSNPNLYWYRQAAGRGLQLLFYSVGIGQISSEVPQNLSASRPQDRQFILSSKKLLLSDSGFYLCAWSYGPSEETQYFGPGTRLLVL.

The J gene is TRBJ1-5, the V gene TRBV6-5; tentatively, D is TRBD1 (5 bases). The length of the CDR3 is 16 residues. V was clipped by 4 bases and J by 0 bases, with 13 bases between them. Germline V gene lookup returns CDR1 MNHEY and CDR2 SVGAGI. CDR3 sequence reads: CASSSQGLDSNQPQHF. In DNA form, the CDR3 reads TGTGCCAGCAGTTCCCAGGGCCTAGATAGCAATCAGCCCCAGCATTTT.

The gene calls are TRBV4-1 and TRBJ2-1, with TRBD1 matching over 9 bases. This CDR3 region has 16 residues. V lost 2 bases to trimming and J lost 8 bases; unmatched junction nucleotides: 10. Per germline, CDR1 MGHRA and CDR2 YSYEKL. This chain's CDR3 is CASSQRRDRVLDEQFF. The CDR3, as DNA: TGCGCCAGCAGCCAACGCCGGGACAGGGTATTGGATGAGCAGTTCTTC.

V and J are TRBV27 and TRBJ1-2; D ambiguous. V lost 6 bases and J 4 bases, leaving 15 bases between the germline ends. CDR3 length equals 14 residues. Germline V gene sequence: CDR1 MNHEY, CDR2 SMNVEV (reference sequence). CDR3 DNA sequence: TGTGCCAGCAGCCCTTCCGGGAGCTCCTATGGCTACACCTTC. It is translated as CASSPSGSSYGYTF.

The chain links TRBV2 to TRBJ1-4; 8 bases match TRBD1. The CDR3 covers 13 residues. With V trimmed by 8 bases and J by 3 bases, 2 bases remained unmatched. Germline lookup yields CDR1 SNHLY and CDR2 FYNNEI. CDR3 region: CASQGQANEKLFF. CDR3 DNA sequence: TGTGCCAGCCAGGGACAGGCTAATGAAAAACTGTTTTTT.

V usage is TRBV7-3 and J usage is TRBJ2-2, with 8 positions matching TRBD2. CDR1 SGHTA and CDR2 FQGTGA come from the germline V gene. Trimming at V came to 5 bases and at J to 2 bases, leaving 4 bases not matched to a gene. CDR3 length: 15 amino acids. CDR3 sequence: CASSPGGDNTGELFF. The CDR3 coding sequence is TGTGCCAGCAGCCCCGGGGGGGATAACACCGGGGAGCTGTTTTTT. Based on the CDR3 plus reference TRBV7-3 and TRBJ2-2, the full variable domain is GAGVSQTPSNKVTEKGKYVELRCDPISGHTALYWYRQSLGQGPEFLIYFQGTGAADDSGLPNDRFFAVRPEGSVSTLKIQRTERGDSAVYLCASSPGGDNTGELFFGEGSRLTVL.

The chain uses TRBV10-2 and TRBJ1-5, with 9 bases identical to TRBD1. The CDR3 has 15 residues. The V segment lost 6 bases and the J segment 2 bases; nucleotides outside the gene matches: 5. CDR1 is WSHSY and CDR2 is SAAADI in the germline V gene. In DNA form, the CDR3 reads TGCGCCAGCAGACGGACAGGGGATGGCAATCAGCCCCAGCATTTT. As protein: CASRRTGDGNQPQHF.

The chain uses TRBV10-2 and TRBJ1-6; a weak D match, TRBD1 (6 bases). Per germline, CDR1 WSHSY and CDR2 SAAADI. The CDR3 has 14 residues. V was shortened by 7 bases and J by 6 bases, with 13 bases between the two germline ends. CDR3 in DNA: TGCGCCAGCACACAGAGGGGGAGTAATTCACCCCTCCACTTT. Translated: CASTQRGSNSPLHF.

The count of this clone is one. This chain links TRBV5-4 with TRBJ2-7; TRBD1 matches at 11 bases. The CDR3 is 14 amino acids. Germline CDR1 is SGHNT and CDR2 is YYREEE (reference sequence). The J segment lost 4 bases and the V segment lost 3 bases, leaving 3 bases of the junction unmatched. In nucleotides, the CDR3 is TGTGCCAGCAGCTCGGGACAGGGGGGTTACGAGCAGTACTTC. Translated: CASSSGQGGYEQYF.